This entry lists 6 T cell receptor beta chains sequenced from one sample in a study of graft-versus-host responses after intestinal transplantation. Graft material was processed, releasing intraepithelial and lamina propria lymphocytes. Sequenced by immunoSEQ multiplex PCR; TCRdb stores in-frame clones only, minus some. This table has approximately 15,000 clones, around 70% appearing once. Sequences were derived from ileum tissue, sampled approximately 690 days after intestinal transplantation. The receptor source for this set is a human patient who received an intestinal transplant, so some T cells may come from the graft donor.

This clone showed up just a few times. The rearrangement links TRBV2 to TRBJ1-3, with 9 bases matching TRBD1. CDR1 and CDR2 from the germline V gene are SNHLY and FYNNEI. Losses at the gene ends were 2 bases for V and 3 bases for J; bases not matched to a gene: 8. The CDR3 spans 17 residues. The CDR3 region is CASSETGQGTVGNTIYF. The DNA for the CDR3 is TGTGCCAGCAGTGAAACTGGACAGGGGACGGTTGGAAACACCATATATTTT.

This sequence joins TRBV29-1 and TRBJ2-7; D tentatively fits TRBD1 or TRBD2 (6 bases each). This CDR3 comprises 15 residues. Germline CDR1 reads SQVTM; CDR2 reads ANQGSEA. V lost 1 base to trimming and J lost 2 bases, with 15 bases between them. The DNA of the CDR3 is TGCAGCGTTGAAGGCGGGACACAGGATCCCTACGAGCAGTACTTC. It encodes CSVEGGTQDPYEQYF.

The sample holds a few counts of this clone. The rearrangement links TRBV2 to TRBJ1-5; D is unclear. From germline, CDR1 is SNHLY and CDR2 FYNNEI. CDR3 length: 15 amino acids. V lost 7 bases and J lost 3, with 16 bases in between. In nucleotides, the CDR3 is TGTGCCAGCAAACAACGGGGTACAGACAATCAGCCCCAGCATTTT. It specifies CASKQRGTDNQPQHF.

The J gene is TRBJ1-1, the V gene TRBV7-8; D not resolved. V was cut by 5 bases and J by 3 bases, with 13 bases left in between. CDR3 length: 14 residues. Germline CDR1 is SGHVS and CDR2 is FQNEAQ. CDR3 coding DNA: TGTGCCAGCAGCACGGACGGACGGGACACTGAAGCTTTCTTT. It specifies CASSTDGRDTEAFF.

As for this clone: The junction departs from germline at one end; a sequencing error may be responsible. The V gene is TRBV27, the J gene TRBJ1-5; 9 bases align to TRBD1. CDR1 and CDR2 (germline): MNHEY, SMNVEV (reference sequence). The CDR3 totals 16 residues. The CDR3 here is CASRRTGGVGNRPQHF. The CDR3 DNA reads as TGTGCCAGCAGGCGAACAGGGGGCGTCGGCAATCGGCCCCAGCATTTT.

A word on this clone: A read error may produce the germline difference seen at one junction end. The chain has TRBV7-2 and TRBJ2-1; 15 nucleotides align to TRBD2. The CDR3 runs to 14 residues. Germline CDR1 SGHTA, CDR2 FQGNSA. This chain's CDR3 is CASSLIGLAGGWIF. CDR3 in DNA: TGTGCCAGCAGCCTTATTGGACTAGCGGGAGGGTGGATCTTC.